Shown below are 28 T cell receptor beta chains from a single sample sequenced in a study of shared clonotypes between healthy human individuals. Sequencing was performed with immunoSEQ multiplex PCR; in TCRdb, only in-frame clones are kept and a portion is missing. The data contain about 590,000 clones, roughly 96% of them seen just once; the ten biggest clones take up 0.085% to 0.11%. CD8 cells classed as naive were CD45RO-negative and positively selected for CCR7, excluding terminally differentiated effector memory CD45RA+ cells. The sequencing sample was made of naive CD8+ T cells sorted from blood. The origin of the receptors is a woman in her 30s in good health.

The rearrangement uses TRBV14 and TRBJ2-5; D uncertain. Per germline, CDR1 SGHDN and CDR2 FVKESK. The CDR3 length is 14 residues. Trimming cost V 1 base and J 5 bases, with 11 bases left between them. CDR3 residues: CASSQGTGYETQYF. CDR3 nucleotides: TGTGCCAGCAGCCAAGGGACGGGTTACGAGACCCAGTACTTC.

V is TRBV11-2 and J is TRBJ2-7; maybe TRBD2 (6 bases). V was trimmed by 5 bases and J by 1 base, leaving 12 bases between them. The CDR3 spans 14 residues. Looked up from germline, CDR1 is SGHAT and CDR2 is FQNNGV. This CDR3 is CASSGDWGSYEQYF. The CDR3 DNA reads TGTGCCAGCAGCGGGGACTGGGGGTCCTACGAGCAGTACTTC.

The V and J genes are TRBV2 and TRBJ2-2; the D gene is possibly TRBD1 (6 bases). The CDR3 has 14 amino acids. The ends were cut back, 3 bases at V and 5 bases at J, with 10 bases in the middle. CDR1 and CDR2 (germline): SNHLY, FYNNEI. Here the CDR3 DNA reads TGTGCCAGCAGTGAGGGGGCCCAGACCGGGGAGCTGTTTTTT. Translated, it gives CASSEGAQTGELFF.

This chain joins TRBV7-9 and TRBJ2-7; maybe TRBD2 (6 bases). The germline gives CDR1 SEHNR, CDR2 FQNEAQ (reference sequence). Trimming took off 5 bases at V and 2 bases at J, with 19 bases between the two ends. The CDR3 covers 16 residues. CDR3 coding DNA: TGTGCCAGCAGCCCCCCCCACCAAGCGGGCCCCTACGAGCAGTACTTC. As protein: CASSPPHQAGPYEQYF.

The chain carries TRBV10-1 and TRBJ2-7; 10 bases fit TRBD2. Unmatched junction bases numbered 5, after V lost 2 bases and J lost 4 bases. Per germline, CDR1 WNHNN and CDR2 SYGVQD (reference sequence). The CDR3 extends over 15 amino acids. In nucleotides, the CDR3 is TGCGCCAGCAGTGAGAGGGCTAGCGGGAGTTACGAGCAGTACTTC. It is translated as CASSERASGSYEQYF.

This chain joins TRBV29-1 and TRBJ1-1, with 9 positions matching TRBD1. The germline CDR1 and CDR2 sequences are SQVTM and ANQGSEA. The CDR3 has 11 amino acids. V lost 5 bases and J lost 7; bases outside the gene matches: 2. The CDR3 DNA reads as TGCAGCGTTCGGGACAGGGTTGAAGCTTTCTTT. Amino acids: CSVRDRVEAFF.

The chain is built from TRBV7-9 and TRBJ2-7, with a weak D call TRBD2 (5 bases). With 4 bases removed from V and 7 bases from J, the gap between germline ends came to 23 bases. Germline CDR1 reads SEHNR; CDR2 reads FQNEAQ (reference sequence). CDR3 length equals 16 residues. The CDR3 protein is CASSSFGGLALGEQYF. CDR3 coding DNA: TGTGCCAGCAGCTCCTTTGGCGGGTTGGCCTTGGGGGAGCAGTACTTC.

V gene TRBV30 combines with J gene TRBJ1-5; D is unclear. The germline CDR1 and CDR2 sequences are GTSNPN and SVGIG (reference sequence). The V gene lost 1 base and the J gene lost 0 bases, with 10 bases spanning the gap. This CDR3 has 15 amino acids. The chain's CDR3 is CAWSESTYSNQPQHF. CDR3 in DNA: TGTGCCTGGAGTGAATCGACCTATAGCAATCAGCCCCAGCATTTT.

The CDR3 DNA sequence: TGTGCCAGCAGCGCCCTAGGCGGGAACTCCTACGAGCAGTACTTC. Translation: CASSALGGNSYEQYF. The gene calls are TRBV9 and TRBJ2-7; D is perhaps TRBD2 (6 bases). The germline CDR1 and CDR2 sequences are SGDLS and YYNGEE. This CDR3 spans 15 amino acids. Between the trimmed V and J ends, which lost 3 bases and 0 bases, there was a span of 13 bases.

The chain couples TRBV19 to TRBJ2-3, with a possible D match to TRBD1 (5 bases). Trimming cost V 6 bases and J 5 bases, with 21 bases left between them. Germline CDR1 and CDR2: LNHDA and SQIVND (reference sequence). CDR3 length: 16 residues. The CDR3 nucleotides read TGTGCCAGTAGCCCCGATTGGCTGACAGAAAGAGATACGCAGTATTTT. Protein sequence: CASSPDWLTERDTQYF.

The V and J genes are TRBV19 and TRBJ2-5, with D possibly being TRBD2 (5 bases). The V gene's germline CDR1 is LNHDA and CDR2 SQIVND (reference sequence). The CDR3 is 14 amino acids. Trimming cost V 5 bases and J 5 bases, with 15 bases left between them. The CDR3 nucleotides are TGTGCCAGTAGTGCGCGGGCGAATCAGGAGACCCAGTACTTC. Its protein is CASSARANQETQYF.

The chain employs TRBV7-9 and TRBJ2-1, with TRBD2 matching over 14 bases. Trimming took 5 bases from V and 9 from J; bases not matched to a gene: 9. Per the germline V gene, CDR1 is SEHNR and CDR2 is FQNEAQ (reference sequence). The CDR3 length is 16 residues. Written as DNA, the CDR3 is TGTGCCAGCAGCCCGGGACTAGCGGGAGTGATTCCTGAGCAGTTCTTC. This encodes CASSPGLAGVIPEQFF.

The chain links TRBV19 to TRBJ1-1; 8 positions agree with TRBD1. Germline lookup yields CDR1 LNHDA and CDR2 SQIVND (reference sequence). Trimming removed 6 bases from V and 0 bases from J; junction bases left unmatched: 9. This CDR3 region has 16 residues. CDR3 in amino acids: CASRYLRDRMNTEAFF. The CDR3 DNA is TGTGCCAGTAGATATCTCCGGGACAGGATGAACACTGAAGCTTTCTTT.

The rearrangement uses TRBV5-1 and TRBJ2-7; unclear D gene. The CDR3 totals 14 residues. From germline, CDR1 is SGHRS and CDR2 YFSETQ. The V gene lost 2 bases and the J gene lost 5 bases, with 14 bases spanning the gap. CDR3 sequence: CASSLYITGDEQYF. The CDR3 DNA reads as TGCGCCAGCAGCTTATATATAACTGGGGACGAGCAGTACTTC.

The CDR3: CSVEYTGDSPLHF. Here the CDR3 DNA reads TGCAGCGTTGAGTACACTGGAGATTCACCCCTCCACTTT. The chain recombines TRBV29-1 with TRBJ1-6; the D is unclear. The CDR3 covers 13 residues. Germline lookup yields CDR1 SQVTM and CDR2 ANQGSEA. The V end lost 3 bases, the J end lost 8 bases, and 11 bases lay between the germline ends.

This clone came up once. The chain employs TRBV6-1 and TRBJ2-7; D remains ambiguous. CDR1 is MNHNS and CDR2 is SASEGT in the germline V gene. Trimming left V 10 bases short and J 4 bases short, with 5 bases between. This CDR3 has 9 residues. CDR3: CATPYEQYF. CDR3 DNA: TGTGCCACCCCTTACGAGCAGTACTTC.

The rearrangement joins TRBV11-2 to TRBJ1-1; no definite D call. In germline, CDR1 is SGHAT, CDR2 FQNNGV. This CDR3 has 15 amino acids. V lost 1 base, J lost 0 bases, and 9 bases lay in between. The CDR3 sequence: CASSLGSNLNTEAFF. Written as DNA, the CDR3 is TGTGCCAGCAGCTTAGGTTCCAATTTGAACACTGAAGCTTTCTTT.

CDR3 sequence: CASSFPPGTGIYEQYF. In DNA, the CDR3 is TGTGCCAGCAGTTTTCCCCCCGGGACAGGGATCTACGAGCAGTACTTC. The gene calls are TRBV27 and TRBJ2-7; 9 positions agree with TRBD1. The CDR3 has 16 amino acids. Trimming cost V 3 bases and J 3 bases; bases outside gene matches: 9. CDR1 MNHEY and CDR2 SMNVEV come from the germline V gene (reference sequence).

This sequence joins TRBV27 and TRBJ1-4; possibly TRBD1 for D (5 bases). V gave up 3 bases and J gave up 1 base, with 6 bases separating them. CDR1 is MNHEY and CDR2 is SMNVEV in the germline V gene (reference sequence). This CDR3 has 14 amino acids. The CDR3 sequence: CASSLGGTNEKLFF. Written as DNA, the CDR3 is TGTGCCAGCAGTTTGGGGGGAACTAATGAAAAACTGTTTTTT.

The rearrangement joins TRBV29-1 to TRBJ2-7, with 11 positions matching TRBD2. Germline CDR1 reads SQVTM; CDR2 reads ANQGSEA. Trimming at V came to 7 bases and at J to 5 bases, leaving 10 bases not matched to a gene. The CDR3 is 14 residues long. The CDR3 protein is CSASSGRALDEQYF. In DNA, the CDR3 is TGCAGCGCCAGTAGCGGGAGGGCCCTGGACGAGCAGTACTTC.

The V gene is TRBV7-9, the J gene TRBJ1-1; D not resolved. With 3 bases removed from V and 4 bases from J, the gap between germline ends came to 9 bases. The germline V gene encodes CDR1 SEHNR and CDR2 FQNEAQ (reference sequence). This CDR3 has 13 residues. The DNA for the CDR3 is TGTGCCAGCAGCTTCCCGGAAAGCACTGAAGCTTTCTTT. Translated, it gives CASSFPESTEAFF. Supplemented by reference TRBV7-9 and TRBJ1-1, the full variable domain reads DTGVSQNPRHKITKRGQNVTFRCDPISEHNRLYWYRQTLGQGPEFLTYFQNEAQLEKSRLLSDRFSAERPKGSFSTLEIQRTEQGDSAMYLCASSFPESTEAFFGQGTRLTVV.

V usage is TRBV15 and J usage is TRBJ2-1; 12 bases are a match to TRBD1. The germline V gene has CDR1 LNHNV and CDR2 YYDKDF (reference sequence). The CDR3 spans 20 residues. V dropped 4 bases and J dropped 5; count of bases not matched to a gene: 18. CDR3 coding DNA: TGTGCCACCAGCATCAGGCCCTGGGACAGGGGGCATCTTAAAGACAATGAGCAGTTCTTC. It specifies CATSIRPWDRGHLKDNEQFF.

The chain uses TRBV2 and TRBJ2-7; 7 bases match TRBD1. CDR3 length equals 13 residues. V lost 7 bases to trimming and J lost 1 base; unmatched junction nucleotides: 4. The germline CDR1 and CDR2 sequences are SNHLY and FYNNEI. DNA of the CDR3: TGTGCCAGCACGACAGGGCGGTCCTACGAGCAGTACTTC. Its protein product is CASTTGRSYEQYF.

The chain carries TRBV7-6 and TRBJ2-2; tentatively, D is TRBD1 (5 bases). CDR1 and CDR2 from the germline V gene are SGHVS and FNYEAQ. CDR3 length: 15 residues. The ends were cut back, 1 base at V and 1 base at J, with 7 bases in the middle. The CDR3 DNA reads TGTGCCAGCAGCTTAGAGACAGTGAACACCGGGGAGCTGTTTTTT. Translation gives CASSLETVNTGELFF.

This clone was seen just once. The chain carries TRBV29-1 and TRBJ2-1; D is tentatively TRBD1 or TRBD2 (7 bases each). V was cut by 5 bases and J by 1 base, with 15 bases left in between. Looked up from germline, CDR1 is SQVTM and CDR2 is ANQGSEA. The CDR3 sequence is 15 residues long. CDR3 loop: CSVHSQGGSYNEQFF. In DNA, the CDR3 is TGCAGCGTTCATTCCCAGGGGGGGTCCTACAATGAGCAGTTCTTC.

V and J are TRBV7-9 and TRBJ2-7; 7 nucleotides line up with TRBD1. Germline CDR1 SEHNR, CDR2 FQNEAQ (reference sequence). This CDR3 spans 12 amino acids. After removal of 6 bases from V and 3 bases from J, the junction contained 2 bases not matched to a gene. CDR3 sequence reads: CASRGQFYEQYF. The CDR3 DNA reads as TGTGCCAGCAGGGGACAGTTCTACGAGCAGTACTTC.

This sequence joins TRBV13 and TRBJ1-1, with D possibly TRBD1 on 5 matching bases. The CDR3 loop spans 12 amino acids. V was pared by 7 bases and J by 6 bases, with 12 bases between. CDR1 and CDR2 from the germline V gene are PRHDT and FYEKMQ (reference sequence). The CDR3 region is CASKPRGAEAFF. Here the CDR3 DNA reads TGTGCCAGCAAGCCAAGGGGTGCTGAAGCTTTCTTT.

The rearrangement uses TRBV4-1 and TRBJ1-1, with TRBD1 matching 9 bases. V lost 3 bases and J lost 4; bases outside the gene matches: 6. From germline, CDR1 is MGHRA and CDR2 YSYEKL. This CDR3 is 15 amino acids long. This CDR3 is CASSQDRGPGTEAFF. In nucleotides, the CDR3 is TGCGCCAGCAGCCAGGACAGGGGTCCTGGCACTGAAGCTTTCTTT.